This TCR beta chain is from a study of blood T cell repertoires in COVID-19. Study overall: The study drew acute and convalescent COVID-19 samples from the United States, Italy and Spain.

Followed over time, Seattle patients had been enrolled while infection was active. Libraries were prepared by immunoSEQ multiplex PCR; TCRdb keeps only in-frame clonotypes and omits some of them. The sample has about 370,000 clones; around 92% are singletons. The CDR3 totals 14 residues. Germline V gene data show CDR1 as MNHEY and CDR2 as SVGEGT. V lost 4 bases to trimming and J lost 1 base; unmatched junction nucleotides: 0. This chain joins TRBV6-2 or TRBV6-3 and TRBJ2-3, with 9 bases aligning to TRBD1. Sequencing was done on a sample of peripheral blood. The source is a woman aged 25 to 39 with COVID-19, enrolled during active disease. The CDR3 sequence is CASSWDRGTDTQYF. For the CDR3, the DNA is TGTGCCAGCAGTTGGGACAGGGGCACAGATACGCAGTATTTT.